The source of this T cell receptor (beta chain) is a study of spatial heterogeneity in lung cancer. Study-level findings and limits: Resection saw ubiquitous expanded tumor TCRs appear in blood more than follow-up did.

TCRdb re-analysed the 5' RACE reads in MiXCR, keeping a single row per CDR3 protein. The repertoire has about 120,000 distinct CDR3 sequences, more than 10% of them found once; the top ten carry roughly 24%. The time point: blood at routine non-recurrence follow-up after resection. In each case, whole RNA from tumor, nontumor lung or frozen PBMC was sequenced unsorted. The germline V gene encodes CDR1 MNHEY and CDR2 SMNVEV (reference sequence). V was trimmed by 2 bases and J by 4 bases, leaving 12 bases between them. The CDR3 sequence is 15 residues long. Many counts were recorded for this clonotype. Antigen unknown.

The V and J genes are TRBV27 and TRBJ1-5; D possibly corresponds to TRBD1 (5 bases). Sequenced here: PBMCs, sampled at follow-up. The source of this sequence is a female donor with early-stage non-small cell lung cancer. The CDR3 sequence is CASSLTGLGNQPQHF. The CDR3 coding sequence is TGTGCCAGCAGTTTAACGGGGCTTGGAAATCAGCCCCAGCATTTT.